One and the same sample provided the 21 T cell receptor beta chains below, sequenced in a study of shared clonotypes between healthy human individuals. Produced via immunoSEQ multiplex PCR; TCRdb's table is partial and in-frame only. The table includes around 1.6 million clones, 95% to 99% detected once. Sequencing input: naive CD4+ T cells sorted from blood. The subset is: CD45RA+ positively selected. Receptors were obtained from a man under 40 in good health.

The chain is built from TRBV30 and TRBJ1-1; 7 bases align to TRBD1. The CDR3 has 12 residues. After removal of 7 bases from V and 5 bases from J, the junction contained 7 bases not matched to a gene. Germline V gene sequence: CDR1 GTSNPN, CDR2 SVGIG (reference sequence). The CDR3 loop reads CAYNRGPTEAFF. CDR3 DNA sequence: TGTGCCTACAACAGGGGACCAACTGAAGCTTTCTTT.

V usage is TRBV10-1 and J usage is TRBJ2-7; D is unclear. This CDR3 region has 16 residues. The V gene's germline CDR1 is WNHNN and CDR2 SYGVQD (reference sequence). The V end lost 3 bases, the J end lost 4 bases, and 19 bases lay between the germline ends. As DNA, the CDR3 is TGCGCCAGCAGTGACCGTAGGTCAGCTAAGAATTACGAGCAGTACTTC. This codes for CASSDRRSAKNYEQYF.

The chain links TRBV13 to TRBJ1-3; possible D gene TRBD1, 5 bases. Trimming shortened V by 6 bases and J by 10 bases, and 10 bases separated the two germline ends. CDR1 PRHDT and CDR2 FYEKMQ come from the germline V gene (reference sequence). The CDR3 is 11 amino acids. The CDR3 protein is CASSRDGTIYF. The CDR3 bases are TGTGCCAGCAGTCGGGACGGGACCATATATTTT.

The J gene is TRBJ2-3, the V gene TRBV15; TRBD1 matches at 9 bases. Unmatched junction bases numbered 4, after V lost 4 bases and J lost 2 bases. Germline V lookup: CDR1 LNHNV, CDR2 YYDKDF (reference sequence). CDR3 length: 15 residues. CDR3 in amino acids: CATSKDRGNTDTQYF. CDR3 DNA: TGTGCCACCAGCAAAGACAGGGGGAACACAGATACGCAGTATTTT.

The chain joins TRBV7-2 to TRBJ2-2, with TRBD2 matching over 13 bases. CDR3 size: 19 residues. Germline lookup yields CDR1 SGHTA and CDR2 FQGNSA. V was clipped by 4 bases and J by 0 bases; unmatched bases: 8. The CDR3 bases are TGTGCCAGCAGCTCCTGGACTAGCGGGAGAAAGTCGAACACCGGGGAGCTGTTTTTT. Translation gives CASSSWTSGRKSNTGELFF.

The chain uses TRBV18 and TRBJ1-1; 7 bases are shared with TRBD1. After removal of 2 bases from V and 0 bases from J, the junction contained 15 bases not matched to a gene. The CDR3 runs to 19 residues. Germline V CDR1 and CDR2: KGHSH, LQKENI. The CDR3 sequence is CASSPRSGSGGVMNTEAFF. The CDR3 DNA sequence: TGTGCCAGCTCACCAAGGTCTGGTTCAGGGGGAGTCATGAACACTGAAGCTTTCTTT. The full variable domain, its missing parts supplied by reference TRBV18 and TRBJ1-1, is NAGVMQNPRHLVRRRGQEARLRCSPMKGHSHVYWYRQLPEEGLKFMVYLQKENIIDESGMPKERFSAEFPKEGPSILRIQQVVRGDSAAYFCASSPRSGSGGVMNTEAFFGQGTRLTVV.

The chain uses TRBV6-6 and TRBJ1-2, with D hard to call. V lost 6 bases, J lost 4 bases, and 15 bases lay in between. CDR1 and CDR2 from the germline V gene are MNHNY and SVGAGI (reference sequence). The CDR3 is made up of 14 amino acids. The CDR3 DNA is TGTGCCAGCAGAAATCGACACGCGACCTATGGCTACACCTTC. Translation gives CASRNRHATYGYTF.

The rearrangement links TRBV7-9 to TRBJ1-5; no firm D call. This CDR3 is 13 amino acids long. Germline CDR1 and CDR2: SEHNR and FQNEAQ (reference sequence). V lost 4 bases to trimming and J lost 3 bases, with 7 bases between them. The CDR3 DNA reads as TGTGCCAGCAGCTCGCTCCCCAATCAGCCCCAGCATTTT. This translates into CASSSLPNQPQHF.

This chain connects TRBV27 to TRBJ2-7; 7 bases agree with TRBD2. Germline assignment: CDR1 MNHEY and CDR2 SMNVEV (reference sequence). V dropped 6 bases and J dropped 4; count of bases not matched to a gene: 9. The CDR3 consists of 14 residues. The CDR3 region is CASRPGRAAYEQYF. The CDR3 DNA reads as TGTGCCAGCAGGCCGGGGAGGGCAGCTTACGAGCAGTACTTC.

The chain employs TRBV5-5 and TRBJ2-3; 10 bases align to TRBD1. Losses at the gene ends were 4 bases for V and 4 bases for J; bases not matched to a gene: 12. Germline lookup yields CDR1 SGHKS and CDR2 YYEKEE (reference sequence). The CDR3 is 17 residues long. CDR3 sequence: CASSPGTGVVQADTQYF. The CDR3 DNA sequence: TGTGCCAGCAGCCCGGGGACAGGGGTGGTACAGGCAGATACGCAGTATTTT.

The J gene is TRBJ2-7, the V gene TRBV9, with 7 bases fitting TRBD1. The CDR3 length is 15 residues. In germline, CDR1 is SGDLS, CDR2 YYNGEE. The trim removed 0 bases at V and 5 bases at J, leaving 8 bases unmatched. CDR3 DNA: TGTGCCAGCAGCGTAGTCCCAGACAGGGTCCACGAGCAGTACTTC. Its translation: CASSVVPDRVHEQYF.

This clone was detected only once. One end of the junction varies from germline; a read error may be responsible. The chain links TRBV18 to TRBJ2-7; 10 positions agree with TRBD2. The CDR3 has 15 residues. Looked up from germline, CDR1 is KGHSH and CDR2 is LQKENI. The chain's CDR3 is CANSPTLAGLDEQYF. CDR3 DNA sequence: TGTGCCAACTCACCGACACTAGCGGGATTGGACGAGCAGTACTTC.

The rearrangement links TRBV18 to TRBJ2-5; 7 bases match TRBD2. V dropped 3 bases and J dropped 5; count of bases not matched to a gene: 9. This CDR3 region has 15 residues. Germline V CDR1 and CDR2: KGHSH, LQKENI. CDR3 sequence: CASSPQRWGGETQYF. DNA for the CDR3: TGTGCCAGCTCACCCCAGCGTTGGGGGGGTGAGACCCAGTACTTC.

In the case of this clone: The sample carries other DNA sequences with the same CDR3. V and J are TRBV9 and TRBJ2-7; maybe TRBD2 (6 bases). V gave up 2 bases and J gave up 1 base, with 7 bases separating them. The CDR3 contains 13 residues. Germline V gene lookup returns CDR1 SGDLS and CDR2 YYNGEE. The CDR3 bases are TGTGCCAGCAGCGTGGGACTGTCCTACGAGCAGTACTTC. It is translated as CASSVGLSYEQYF. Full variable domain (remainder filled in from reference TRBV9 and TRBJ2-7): DSGVTQTPKHLITATGQRVTLRCSPRSGDLSVYWYQQSLDQGLQFLIQYYNGEERAKGNILERFSAQQFPDLHSELNLSSLELGDSALYFCASSVGLSYEQYFGPGTRLTVT.

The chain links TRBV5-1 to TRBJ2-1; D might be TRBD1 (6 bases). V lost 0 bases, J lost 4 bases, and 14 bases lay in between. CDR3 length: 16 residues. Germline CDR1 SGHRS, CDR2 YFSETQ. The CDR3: CASSLAPRGHYNEQFF. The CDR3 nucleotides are TGCGCCAGCAGCTTGGCCCCGAGGGGACATTACAATGAGCAGTTCTTC.

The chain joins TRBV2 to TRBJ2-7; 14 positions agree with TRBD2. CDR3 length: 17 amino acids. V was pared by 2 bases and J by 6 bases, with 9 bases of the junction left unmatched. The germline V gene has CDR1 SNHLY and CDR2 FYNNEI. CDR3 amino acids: CASSETRTSGRWGEQYF. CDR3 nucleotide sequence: TGTGCCAGCAGTGAAACCAGGACTAGCGGGAGGTGGGGCGAGCAGTACTTC.

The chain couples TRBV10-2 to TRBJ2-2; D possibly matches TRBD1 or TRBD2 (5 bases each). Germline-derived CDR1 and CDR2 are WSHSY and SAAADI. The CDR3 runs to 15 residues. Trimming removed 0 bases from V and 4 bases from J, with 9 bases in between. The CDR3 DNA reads TGCGCCAGCAGTGAGTCGGGACCTGGCACCGGGGAGCTGTTTTTT. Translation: CASSESGPGTGELFF.

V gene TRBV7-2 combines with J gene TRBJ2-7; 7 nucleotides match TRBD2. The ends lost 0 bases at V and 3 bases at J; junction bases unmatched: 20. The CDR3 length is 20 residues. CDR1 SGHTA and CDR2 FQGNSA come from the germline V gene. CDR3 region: CASSLALPGMRETLNYEQYF. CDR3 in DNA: TGTGCCAGCAGCTTAGCGCTCCCGGGGATGCGGGAGACCCTCAACTACGAGCAGTACTTC.

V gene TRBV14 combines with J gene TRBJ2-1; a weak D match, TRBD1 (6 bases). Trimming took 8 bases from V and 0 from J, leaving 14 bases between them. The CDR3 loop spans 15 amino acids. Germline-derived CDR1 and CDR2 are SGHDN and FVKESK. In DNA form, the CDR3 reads TGTGCCAGCTGTAAGCAGACAGGCTCCTACAATGAGCAGTTCTTC. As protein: CASCKQTGSYNEQFF. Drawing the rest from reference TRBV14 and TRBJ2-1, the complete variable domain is EAGVTQFPSHSVIEKGQTVTLRCDPISGHDNLYWYRRVMGKEIKFLLHFVKESKQDESGMPNNRFLAERTGGTYSTLKVQPAELEDSGVYFCASCKQTGSYNEQFFGPGTRLTVL.

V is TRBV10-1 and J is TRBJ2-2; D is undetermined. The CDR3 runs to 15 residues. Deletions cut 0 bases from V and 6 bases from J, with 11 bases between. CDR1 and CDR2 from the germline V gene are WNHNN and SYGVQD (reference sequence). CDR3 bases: TGCGCCAGCAGTGAGTCAATGTTAGGATCCGGGGAGCTGTTTTTT. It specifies CASSESMLGSGELFF.

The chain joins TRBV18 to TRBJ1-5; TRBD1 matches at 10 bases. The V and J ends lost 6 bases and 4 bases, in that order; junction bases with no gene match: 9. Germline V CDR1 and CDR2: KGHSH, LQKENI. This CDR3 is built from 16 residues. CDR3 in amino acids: CASSGDRGNINQPQHF. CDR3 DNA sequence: TGTGCCAGCTCCGGGGACAGGGGTAATATAAATCAGCCCCAGCATTTT.